This entry describes one TCR beta chain. Its antigen is not yet known. Base qualities are not at hand, and no much larger clone is one base apart. Libraries were constructed by RACE. Data came from a NextSeq 500. During library preparation, unique molecular identifiers were attached to individual cDNA molecules so that TCRs could be counted quantitatively and reproducibly. Each blood RNA sample was used to sequence both TCR alpha and TCR beta chains. On the authors' methods: Samples had a median of roughly 87,000 TCRs, with a range from about 23,224 to 750,000. The Decombinator software suite was used to annotate V, J and CDR3 in the TCR reads. For PS versus PT1 abundance plots, all samples were subsampled to the same number of TCRs (28,000). TCRs were defined as expanded if absent before sensitization and observed at least eight times at the 2-week time point. The public reads were reanalyzed by TCRdb: fastp trimming at Q25, MiXCR alignment, in-frame beta chains only. Each entry is one CDR3 protein sequence, shown with its most common DNA and genes. The authors' filters were not applied to this entry. The sample table contains some 96,000 distinct CDR3 sequences; only one count was recorded for about 28% of them. The ten largest clones add up to 10% of the sample.

The data derive from a study of human T cells and chemical hapten exposure (TCRdb year 2021). With regard to the full study: For sensitization, 2% DPC in acetone was applied to a roughly 2 cm by roughly 2 cm area of upper inner arm skin. Patients additionally received weekly therapeutic DPC doses to the scalp throughout the approximately 25-week study period. Patch testing was performed on the upper back with Finn chambers containing 0.01% DPC, and the patch tests were scored after 6 days according to International Contact Dermatitis Research Group standards. Most of the patients in the cohort were female, and the cohort covered alopecia areata with under or over 50% scalp involvement, alopecia totalis and alopecia universalis. Libraries were pooled for sequencing, and per-sample TCR yields varied mainly because of small differences in library volumes within the pool. In alopecia patients, the study followed how the peripheral blood TCR repertoire changed in vivo over primary and secondary sensitization to diphenylcyclopropenone (DPC), a hapten. Patient blood was sampled pre-sensitization (week 0) and at 2, 6 and about 24 weeks after DPC sensitization. About 28 alopecia patients gave blood for TCR sequencing at one to four time points (pre-sensitization, 2, 6 and 24 weeks).

Reading the label with the study, this specimen's time point is: patch test 3, about 24 weeks after DPC sensitization. The treatment or condition label of this sample denotes: therapeutic diphenylcyclopropenone sensitization with weekly scalp DPC. At each patch-test visit, blood was drawn before the patch test was applied. Eligible patients were aged 18 to 70, diagnosed with alopecia, deemed suitable for DPC therapy, and excluded if pregnant. Total RNA was extracted from unfractionated whole blood that had been collected in Tempus Blood RNA tubes. Taken from cysteine to phenylalanine, the CDR3 has 14 residues. The sequence is cut down to CDR3 DNA, 42 bases in frame from base 1. V is pared back by 4 bases and J by 3 bases, with 13 bases lying between the germline termini. CDR1 and CDR2, looked up from the germline V gene (reference sequence), are SEHNR and FQNEAQ. General conclusions and limits of the study: No change with DPC sensitization was found in the number of TCRs above 1 in 1000 frequency, and no evidence of global repertoire structure alterations was found. The number of PT1 expanded TCRs positively correlated with patch test score, significant at thresholds 8, 16 and 32 but not 4. Compared with pre-sensitization or healthy control sets, expanded TCRs formed significantly more large CDR3 similarity clusters, which is consistent with antigen-driven responses. Alopecia, a presumed autoimmune disease, was present in all patients, so the immune response of the patients might differ from that of healthy individuals. After repeated subsampling, changes were observed in the strength of the expansion versus patch-test correlation and in the threshold at which the correlation became significant.

This chain joins TRBV7-9 to TRBJ2-7; there is no confident call for the D gene. The material was whole blood, obtained in connection with sensitization to the hapten diphenylcyclopropenone (DPC). This TCR was recovered from a man aged 35-49 years with alopecia areata. Some clones in this sample may be carry-over from other donors' samples. The nucleotides read TGTGCCAGCAGCTCCACAGCTGCGGACTACGAGCAGTACTTC. Translated, it gives CASSSTAADYEQYF.